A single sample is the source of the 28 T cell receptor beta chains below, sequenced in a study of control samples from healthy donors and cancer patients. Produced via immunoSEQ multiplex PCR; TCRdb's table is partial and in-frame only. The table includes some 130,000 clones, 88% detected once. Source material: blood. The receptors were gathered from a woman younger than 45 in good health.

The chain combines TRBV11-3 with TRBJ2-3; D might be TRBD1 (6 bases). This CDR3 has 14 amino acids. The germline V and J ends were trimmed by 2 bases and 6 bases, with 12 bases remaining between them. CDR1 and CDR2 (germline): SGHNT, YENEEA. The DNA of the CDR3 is TGTGCCAGCAGCTTATTGCCCCAGGGGGATACGCAGTATTTT. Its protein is CASSLLPQGDTQYF.

The CDR3 coding sequence is TGTGCCAGTAGTTCCTGGACAGGGAGTGCTTCACCCCTCCACTTT. This gives the protein CASSSWTGSASPLHF. The V gene is TRBV19, the J gene TRBJ1-6; TRBD1 matches at 8 bases. Trimming at V came to 5 bases and at J to 9 bases, leaving 9 bases not matched to a gene. This CDR3 contains 15 residues. Per the germline V gene, CDR1 is LNHDA and CDR2 is SQIVND (reference sequence). Combining the CDR3 with reference TRBV19 and TRBJ1-6 gives the whole variable domain DGGITQSPKYLFRKEGQNVTLSCEQNLNHDAMYWYRQDPGQGLRLIYYSQIVNDFQKGDIAEGYSVSREKKESFPLTVTSAQKNPTAFYLCASSSWTGSASPLHFGNGTRLTVT.

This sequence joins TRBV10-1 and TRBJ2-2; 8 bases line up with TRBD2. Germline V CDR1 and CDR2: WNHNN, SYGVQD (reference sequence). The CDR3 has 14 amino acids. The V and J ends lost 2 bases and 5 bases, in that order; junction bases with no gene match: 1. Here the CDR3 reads CASSERLATGELFF. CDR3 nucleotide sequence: TGCGCCAGCAGTGAGCGACTAGCGACCGGGGAGCTGTTTTTT.

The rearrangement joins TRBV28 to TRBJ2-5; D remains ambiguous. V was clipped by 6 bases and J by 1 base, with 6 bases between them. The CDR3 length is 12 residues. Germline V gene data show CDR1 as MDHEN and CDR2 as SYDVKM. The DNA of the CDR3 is TGTGCCAGCAGGACCCCCCAAGAGACCCAGTACTTC. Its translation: CASRTPQETQYF.

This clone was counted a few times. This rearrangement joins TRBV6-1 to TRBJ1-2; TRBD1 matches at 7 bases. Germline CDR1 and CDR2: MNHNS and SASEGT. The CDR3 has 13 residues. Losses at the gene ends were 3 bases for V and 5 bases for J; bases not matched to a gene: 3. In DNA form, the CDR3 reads TGTGCCAGCAGTGACCAGGGGGGGTATGGCTACACCTTC. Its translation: CASSDQGGYGYTF.

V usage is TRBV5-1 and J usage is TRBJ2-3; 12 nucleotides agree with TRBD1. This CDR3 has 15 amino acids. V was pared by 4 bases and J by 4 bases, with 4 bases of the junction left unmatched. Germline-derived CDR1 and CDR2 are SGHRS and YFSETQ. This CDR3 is CASSPGQGAPDTQYF. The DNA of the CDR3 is TGCGCCAGCAGCCCGGGACAGGGGGCCCCAGATACGCAGTATTTT.

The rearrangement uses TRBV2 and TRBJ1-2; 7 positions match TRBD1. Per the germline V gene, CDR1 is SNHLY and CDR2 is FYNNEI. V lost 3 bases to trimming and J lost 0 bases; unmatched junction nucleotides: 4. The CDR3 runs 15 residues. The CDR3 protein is CASSDQTGSNYGYTF. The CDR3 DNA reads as TGTGCCAGCAGTGACCAGACAGGGTCTAACTATGGCTACACCTTC.

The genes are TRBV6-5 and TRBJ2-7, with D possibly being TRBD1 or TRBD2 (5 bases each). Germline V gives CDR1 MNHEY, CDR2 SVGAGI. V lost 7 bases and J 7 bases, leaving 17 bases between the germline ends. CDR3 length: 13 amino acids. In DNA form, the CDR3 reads TGTGCCAGCATTGGGGACGGTTTAGGAGAGCAGTACTTC. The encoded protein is CASIGDGLGEQYF.

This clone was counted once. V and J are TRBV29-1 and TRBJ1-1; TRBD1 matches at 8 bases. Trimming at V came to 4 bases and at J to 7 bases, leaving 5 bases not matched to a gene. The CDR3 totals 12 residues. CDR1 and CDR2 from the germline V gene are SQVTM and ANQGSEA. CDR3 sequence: CSVVGQDYEAFF. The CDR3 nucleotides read TGCAGCGTTGTGGGACAGGACTATGAAGCTTTCTTT. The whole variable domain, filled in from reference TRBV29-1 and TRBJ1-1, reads SAVISQKPSRDICQRGTSLTIQCQVDSQVTMMFWYRQQPGQSLTLIATANQGSEATYESGFVIDKFPISRPNLTFSTLTVSNMSPEDSSIYLCSVVGQDYEAFFGQGTRLTVV.

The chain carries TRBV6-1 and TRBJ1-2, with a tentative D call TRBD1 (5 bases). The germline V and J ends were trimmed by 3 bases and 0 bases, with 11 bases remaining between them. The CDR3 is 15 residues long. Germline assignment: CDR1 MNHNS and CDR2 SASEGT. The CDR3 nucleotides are TGTGCCAGCAGTGAGGTCGGGGCATCTAACTATGGCTACACCTTC. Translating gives CASSEVGASNYGYTF.

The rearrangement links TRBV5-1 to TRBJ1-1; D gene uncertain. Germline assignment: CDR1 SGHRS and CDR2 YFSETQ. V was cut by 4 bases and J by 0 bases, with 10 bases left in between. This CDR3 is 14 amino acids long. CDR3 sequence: CASSPAGMNTEAFF. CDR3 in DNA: TGCGCCAGCAGCCCGGCGGGGATGAACACTGAAGCTTTCTTT.

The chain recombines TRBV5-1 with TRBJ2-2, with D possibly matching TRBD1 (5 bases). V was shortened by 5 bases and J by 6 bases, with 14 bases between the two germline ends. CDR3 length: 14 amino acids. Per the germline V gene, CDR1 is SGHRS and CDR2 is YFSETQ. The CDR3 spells CASSLQQGPGELFF. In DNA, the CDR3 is TGCGCCAGCAGTTTGCAGCAGGGCCCCGGGGAGCTGTTTTTT. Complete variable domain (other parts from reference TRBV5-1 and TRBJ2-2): KAGVTQTPRYLIKTRGQQVTLSCSPISGHRSVSWYQQTPGQGLQFLFEYFSETQRNKGNFPGRFSGRQFSNSRSEMNVSTLELGDSALYLCASSLQQGPGELFFGEGSRLTVL.

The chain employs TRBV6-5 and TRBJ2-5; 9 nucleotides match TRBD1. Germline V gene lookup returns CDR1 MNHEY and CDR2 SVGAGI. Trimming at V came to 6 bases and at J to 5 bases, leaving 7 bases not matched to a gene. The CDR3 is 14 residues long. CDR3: CASSHGQGPETQYF. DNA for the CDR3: TGTGCCAGCAGCCACGGACAGGGGCCCGAGACCCAGTACTTC.

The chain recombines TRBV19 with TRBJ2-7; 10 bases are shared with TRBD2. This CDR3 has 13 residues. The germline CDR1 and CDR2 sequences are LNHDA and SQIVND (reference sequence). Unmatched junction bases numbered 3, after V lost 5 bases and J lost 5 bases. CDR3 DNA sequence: TGTGCCAGTAGTCCGCTAGCGGGAGACGAGCAGTACTTC. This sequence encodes CASSPLAGDEQYF.

The CDR3 loop reads CASTRDLRANTGELFF. The DNA for the CDR3 is TGTGCCAGCACGAGGGACCTTAGGGCGAACACCGGGGAGCTGTTTTTT. The chain has TRBV27 and TRBJ2-2; D may match TRBD1 or TRBD2 (5 bases each). Trimming shortened V by 7 bases and J by 0 bases, and 15 bases separated the two germline ends. CDR1 and CDR2 from the germline V gene are MNHEY and SMNVEV (reference sequence). The CDR3 sequence is 16 residues long.

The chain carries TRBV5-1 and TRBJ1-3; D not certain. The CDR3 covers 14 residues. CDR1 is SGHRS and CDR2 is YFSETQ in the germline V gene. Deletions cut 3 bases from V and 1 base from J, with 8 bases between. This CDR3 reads CASSSDGSGNTIYF. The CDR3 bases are TGCGCCAGCAGCTCCGACGGTTCTGGAAACACCATATATTTT.

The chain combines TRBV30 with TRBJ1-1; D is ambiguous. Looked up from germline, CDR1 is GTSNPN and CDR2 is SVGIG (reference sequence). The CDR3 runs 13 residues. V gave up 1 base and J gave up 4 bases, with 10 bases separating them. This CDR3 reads CAWSEVWSTEAFF. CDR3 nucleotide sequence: TGTGCCTGGAGTGAGGTCTGGAGCACTGAAGCTTTCTTT. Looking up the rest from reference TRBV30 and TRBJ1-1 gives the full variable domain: SQTIHQWPATLVQPVGSPLSLECTVEGTSNPNLYWYRQAAGRGLQLLFYSVGIGQISSEVPQNLSASRPQDRQFILSSKKLLLSDSGFYLCAWSEVWSTEAFFGQGTRLTVV.

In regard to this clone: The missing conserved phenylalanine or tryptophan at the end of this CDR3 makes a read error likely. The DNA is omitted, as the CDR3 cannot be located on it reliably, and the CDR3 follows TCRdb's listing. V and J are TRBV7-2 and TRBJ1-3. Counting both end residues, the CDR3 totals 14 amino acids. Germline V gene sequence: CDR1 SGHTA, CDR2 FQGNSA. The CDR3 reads CASSLAREWIRWWV.

This chain's CDR3 is CAWSVEGNQPQHF. As DNA, the CDR3 is TGTGCCTGGAGTGTAGAGGGGAATCAGCCCCAGCATTTT. The chain carries TRBV30 and TRBJ1-5; a possible D gene is TRBD1 (5 bases). From germline, CDR1 is GTSNPN and CDR2 SVGIG (reference sequence). The CDR3 loop spans 13 amino acids. Trimming shortened V by 0 bases and J by 4 bases, and 7 bases separated the two germline ends. The full variable domain, its missing parts supplied by reference TRBV30 and TRBJ1-5, is SQTIHQWPATLVQPVGSPLSLECTVEGTSNPNLYWYRQAAGRGLQLLFYSVGIGQISSEVPQNLSASRPQDRQFILSSKKLLLSDSGFYLCAWSVEGNQPQHFGDGTRLSIL.

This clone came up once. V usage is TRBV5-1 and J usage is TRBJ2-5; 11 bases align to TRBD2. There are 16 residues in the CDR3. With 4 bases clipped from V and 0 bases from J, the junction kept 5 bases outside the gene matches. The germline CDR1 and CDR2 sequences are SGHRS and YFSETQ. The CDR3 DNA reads TGCGCCAGCAGCCCACCGGGACTAGCGGACCAAGAGACCCAGTACTTC. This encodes CASSPPGLADQETQYF.

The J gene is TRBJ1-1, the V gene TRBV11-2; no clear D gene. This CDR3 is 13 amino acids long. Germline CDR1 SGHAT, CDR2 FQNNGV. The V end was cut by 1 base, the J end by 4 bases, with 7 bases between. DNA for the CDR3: TGTGCCAGCAGCTTAGGGTTGGGCACTGAAGCTTTCTTT. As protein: CASSLGLGTEAFF.

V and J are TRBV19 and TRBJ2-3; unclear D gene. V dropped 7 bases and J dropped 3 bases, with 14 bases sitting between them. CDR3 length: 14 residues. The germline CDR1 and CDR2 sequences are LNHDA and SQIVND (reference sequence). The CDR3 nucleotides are TGTGCCAGTAAAAGGAGTTTTAAGACAGATACGCAGTATTTT. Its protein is CASKRSFKTDTQYF.

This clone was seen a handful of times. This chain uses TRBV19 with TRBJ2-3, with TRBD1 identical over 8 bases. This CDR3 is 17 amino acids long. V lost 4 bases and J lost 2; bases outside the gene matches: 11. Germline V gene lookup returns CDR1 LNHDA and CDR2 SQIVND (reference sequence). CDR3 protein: CASSRPSDRVDTDTQYF. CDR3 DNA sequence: TGTGCCAGTAGTAGACCGTCGGACAGGGTTGACACAGATACGCAGTATTTT.

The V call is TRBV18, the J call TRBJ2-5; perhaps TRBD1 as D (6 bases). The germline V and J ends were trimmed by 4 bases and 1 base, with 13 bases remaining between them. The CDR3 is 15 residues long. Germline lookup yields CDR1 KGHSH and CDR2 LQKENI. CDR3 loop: CASSRARGPQETQYF. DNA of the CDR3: TGTGCCAGCTCACGAGCCAGGGGACCCCAAGAGACCCAGTACTTC.

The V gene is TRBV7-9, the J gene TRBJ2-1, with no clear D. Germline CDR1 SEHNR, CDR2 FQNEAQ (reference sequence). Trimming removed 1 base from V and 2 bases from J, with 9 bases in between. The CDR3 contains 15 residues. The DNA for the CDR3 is TGTGCCAGCAGCTTAGGCAAGCCGCCCTACAATGAGCAGTTCTTC. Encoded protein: CASSLGKPPYNEQFF.

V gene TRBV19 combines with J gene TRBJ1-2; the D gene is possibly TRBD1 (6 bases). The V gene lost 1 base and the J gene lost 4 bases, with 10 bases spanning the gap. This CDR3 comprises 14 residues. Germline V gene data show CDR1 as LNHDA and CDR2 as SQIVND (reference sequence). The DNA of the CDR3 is TGTGCCAGTAGTATAGCAGGGGATCTCTATGGCTACACCTTC. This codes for CASSIAGDLYGYTF.

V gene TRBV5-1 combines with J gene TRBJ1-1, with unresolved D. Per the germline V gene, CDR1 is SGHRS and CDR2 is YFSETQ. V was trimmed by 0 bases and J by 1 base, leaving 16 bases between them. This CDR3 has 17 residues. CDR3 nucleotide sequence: TGCGCCAGCAGCTTGGATATCTCCCCGGTTTCGAACACTGAAGCTTTCTTT. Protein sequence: CASSLDISPVSNTEAFF.

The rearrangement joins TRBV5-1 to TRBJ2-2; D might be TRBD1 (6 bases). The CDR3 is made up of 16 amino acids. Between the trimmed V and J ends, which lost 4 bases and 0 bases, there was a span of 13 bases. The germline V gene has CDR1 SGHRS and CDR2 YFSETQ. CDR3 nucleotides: TGCGCCAGCAGCCCGGATGGGGGCCCGAACACCGGGGAGCTGTTTTTT. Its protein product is CASSPDGGPNTGELFF.